A single sample gave rise to the 13 T cell receptor beta chains below, sequenced in a study of response to subunit inactivated influenza vaccine. TCRdb re-derived calls from the RT-PCR reads in MiXCR, one entry per CDR3 protein. The sample lists more than 700,000 distinct CDR3 sequences; 21% were seen once. The sequenced sample was PBMCs from blood, obtained roughly 5 days after vaccination. These receptors were obtained from a man in his fifties or sixties who received an inactivated influenza vaccine.

The chain combines TRBV6-1 with TRBJ2-1; 10 bases map to TRBD1. Germline trimming cut 5 bases from V and 9 bases from J; bases unmatched to any gene: 16. The CDR3 is 17 residues long. Germline loops: CDR1 MNHNS, CDR2 SASEGT. The CDR3 region has the DNA TGTGCCAGCAGTCAATTCCTCACGGGACAGGGGTTAGGTGAGCAGTTCTTC. This sequence encodes CASSQFLTGQGLGEQFF.

This clonotype was observed a few times. CDR3 sequence: CASSHRPTGELFF. In nucleotides, the CDR3 is TGTGCCAGCAGCCACCGACCCACCGGGGAGCTGTTTTTT. The chain links TRBV6-1 to TRBJ2-2; D not resolved. V was trimmed by 6 bases and J by 4 bases, leaving 9 bases between them. Germline V lookup: CDR1 MNHNS, CDR2 SASEGT. This CDR3 spans 13 amino acids.

This clonotype came up a few times. V and J are TRBV20-1 and TRBJ1-3, with D hard to call. Germline V CDR1 and CDR2: DFQATT, SNEGSKA (reference sequence). This CDR3 has 13 amino acids. The V end was cut by 3 bases, the J end by 0 bases, with 6 bases between. CDR3 region: CSARRGSGNTIYF. Here the CDR3 DNA reads TGCAGTGCTAGGCGGGGCTCTGGAAACACCATATATTTT.

This clonotype was counted many times. The CDR3 DNA is TGTGCCAGCAGTCTGACAGGGGGTCTCAATGAGCAGTTCTTC. Protein product: CASSLTGGLNEQFF. This chain links TRBV12-3 or TRBV12-4 with TRBJ2-1; TRBD1 matches 9 bases. Trimming removed 5 bases from V and 6 bases from J; junction bases left unmatched: 5. The CDR3 is 14 amino acids.

The chain uses TRBV12-3 or TRBV12-4 and TRBJ2-5; TRBD1 might be the D (6 bases). Trimming took 6 bases from V and 5 from J, leaving 19 bases between them. The CDR3 totals 15 residues. The chain's CDR3 is CASSQNRAQEETQYF. The CDR3 region has the DNA TGTGCCAGCAGCCAGAACAGGGCACAGGAGGAGACCCAGTACTTC.

J is TRBJ1-2 and V is TRBV5-1, with D unresolved. The germline V gene has CDR1 SGHRS and CDR2 YFSETQ. V gave up 3 bases and J gave up 2 bases, with 8 bases separating them. The CDR3 extends over 13 amino acids. As DNA, the CDR3 is TGCGCCAGCAGCTCGACGAACAACTATGGCTACACCTTC. Translated, it gives CASSSTNNYGYTF.

This clonotype was observed a handful of times. The rearrangement joins TRBV20-1 to TRBJ2-5; 9 bases align to TRBD1. In germline, CDR1 is DFQATT, CDR2 SNEGSKA (reference sequence). This CDR3 contains 15 residues. The CDR3 coding sequence is TGCAGCGCGAACAGGGAGTTACAGGGGGCTGAGACCCAGTACTTC. Its translation: CSANRELQGAETQYF.

The rearrangement joins TRBV20-1 to TRBJ2-1, with 11 bases aligning to TRBD1. The J segment lost 7 bases and the V segment lost 5 bases, leaving 10 bases of the junction unmatched. This CDR3 spans 15 amino acids. Germline V CDR1 and CDR2: DFQATT, SNEGSKA (reference sequence). The CDR3 is CSARRTGGVLNEQFF. As DNA, the CDR3 is TGCAGTGCTCGCCGGACAGGGGGCGTTTTAAATGAGCAGTTCTTC.

This clonotype has more than one count but fewer than ten. The chain joins TRBV5-8 to TRBJ2-5; the D is unclear. Germline assignment: CDR1 SGHTS and CDR2 YDEGEE. V gave up 4 bases and J gave up 4 bases, with 14 bases separating them. CDR3 size: 14 residues. The CDR3: CASSPLRLIETQYF. Here the CDR3 DNA reads TGTGCCAGCAGCCCGCTCCGTCTAATAGAGACCCAGTACTTC.

The V gene is TRBV28, the J gene TRBJ2-7, with D perhaps TRBD2 (5 bases). V was trimmed by 7 bases and J by 7 bases, leaving 20 bases between them. The CDR3 length is 14 residues. Germline lookup yields CDR1 MDHEN and CDR2 SYDVKM. CDR3 in DNA: TGTGCCAGCACCCGGCAAGGCGGGTCGGTTGAGCAGTACTTC. It yields the protein CASTRQGGSVEQYF.

This clonotype was detected a few times. V gene TRBV20-1 combines with J gene TRBJ2-3, with TRBD2 identical over 7 bases. The V and J ends lost 0 bases and 0 bases, in that order; junction bases with no gene match: 9. CDR1 is DFQATT, CDR2 SNEGSKA, per germline (reference sequence). The CDR3 spans 17 residues. CDR3 region: CSARDSEGAGSTDTQYF. CDR3 in DNA: TGCAGTGCTAGAGATTCCGAGGGAGCGGGAAGCACAGATACGCAGTATTTT.

DNA of the CDR3: TGTGCCATCAGCTTGGGCAATGAGCAGTTCTTC. As protein: CAISLGNEQFF. This chain links TRBV10-3 with TRBJ2-1; no definite D call. The germline gives CDR1 ENHRY, CDR2 SYGVKD. The CDR3 has 11 residues. With 6 bases removed from V and 6 bases from J, the gap between germline ends came to 6 bases.

This clonotype was seen more than once but under ten times. At one end, the junction sequence differs from germline, possibly due to a read error. The V gene is TRBV7-2, the J gene TRBJ2-3, with D possibly matching TRBD1 (7 bases). This CDR3 region has 12 residues. Germline CDR1 and CDR2: SGHTA and FQGNSA. CDR3 in DNA: TGTGCCAGCAGCTACGTCGGGGGCCAGGGGGTTTTT. It encodes CASSYVGGQGVF.